This T cell receptor beta chain was identified in a study of CD8 T cells in ankylosing spondylitis. This CDR3 is 15 amino acids long. Trimming removed 0 bases from V and 7 bases from J, with 14 bases in between. From germline, CDR1 is SGHKS and CDR2 YYEKEE (reference sequence). TCRdb re-derived calls from the 5' RACE reads in MiXCR, one entry per CDR3 protein. This sample has about 360,000 distinct CDR3 sequences; 20% to 25% occur once, and the top ten carry roughly 14%. This clonotype appeared a few times. The sample was blood, either unsorted or a sorted T cell fraction (not recorded which). J is TRBJ2-1 and V is TRBV5-5; TRBD2 might be the D (7 bases). This receptor was taken from a male donor with ankylosing spondylitis or in good health (not recorded which). In DNA form, the CDR3 reads TGTGCCAGCAGCTTGGCATGGGGGGGCAGGAATGAGCAGTTCTTC. This gives the protein CASSLAWGGRNEQFF.